Sequencing of this T cell receptor (beta chain) was carried out in a study of OX40 agonist ivuxolimab in advanced cancers. The overall study: Among those enrolled, mean age was about 62 years (range roughly 23 to 79) and 70% to 85% were male.

This clone has just one count. Peripheral blood came from all dose cohorts at three timepoints. This CDR3 is built from 14 residues. In germline, CDR1 is SGHVS, CDR2 FQNEAQ. The trim removed 5 bases at V and 1 base at J, leaving 5 bases unmatched. Libraries were prepared by immunoSEQ multiplex PCR; TCRdb keeps only in-frame clonotypes and omits some of them. The data contain 84,000 or so clones, about 80% of them singletons. This chain uses TRBV7-8 with TRBJ2-7; 7 bases map to TRBD1. The source is an adult with an advanced solid tumor such as melanoma, head and neck, liver or kidney cancer. The sequences come from CD4+ or CD8+ T cells sorted from blood, collected in a trial of the OX40 agonist ivuxolimab. CDR3 nucleotide sequence: TGTGCCAGCAGCAATCCGGGACAGTCCTACGAGCAGTACTTC. This encodes CASSNPGQSYEQYF.